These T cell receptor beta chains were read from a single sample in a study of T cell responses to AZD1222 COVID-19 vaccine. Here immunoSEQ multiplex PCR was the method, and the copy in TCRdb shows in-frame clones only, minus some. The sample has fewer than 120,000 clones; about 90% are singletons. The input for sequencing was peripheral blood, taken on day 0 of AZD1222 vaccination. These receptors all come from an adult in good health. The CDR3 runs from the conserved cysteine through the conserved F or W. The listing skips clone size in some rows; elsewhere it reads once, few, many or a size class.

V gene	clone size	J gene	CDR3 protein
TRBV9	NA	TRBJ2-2	CASSLSGGELFF
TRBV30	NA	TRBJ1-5	CAWSLGFGQPQHF
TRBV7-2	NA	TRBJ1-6	CASSSTGTPRKNSPLHF
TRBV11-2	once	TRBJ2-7	CASRTNGGPQLWQYF
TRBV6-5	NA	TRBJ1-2	CASREAIYGYTF
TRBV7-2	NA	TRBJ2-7	CASSLATAGGRYEQYF
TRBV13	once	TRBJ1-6	CASSEPPRGPGSPLHF
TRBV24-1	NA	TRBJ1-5	CATSDQQGGSQPQHF
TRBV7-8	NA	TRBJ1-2	CASSQAVGGYTF
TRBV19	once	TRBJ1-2	CASSRGLRVYGYTF
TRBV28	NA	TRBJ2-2	CASRLTANTGELFF
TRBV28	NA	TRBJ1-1	CASSSSTPLSTEAFF
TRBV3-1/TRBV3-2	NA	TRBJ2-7	CASSLQWDFYEQYF
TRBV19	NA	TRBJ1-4	CASRDRSNEKLFF
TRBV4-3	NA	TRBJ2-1	CASSQGLAGGRMSEQFF
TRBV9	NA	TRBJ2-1	CASSPTRYGLVNEQFF
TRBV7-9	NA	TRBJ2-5	CASSKASGQGETQYF